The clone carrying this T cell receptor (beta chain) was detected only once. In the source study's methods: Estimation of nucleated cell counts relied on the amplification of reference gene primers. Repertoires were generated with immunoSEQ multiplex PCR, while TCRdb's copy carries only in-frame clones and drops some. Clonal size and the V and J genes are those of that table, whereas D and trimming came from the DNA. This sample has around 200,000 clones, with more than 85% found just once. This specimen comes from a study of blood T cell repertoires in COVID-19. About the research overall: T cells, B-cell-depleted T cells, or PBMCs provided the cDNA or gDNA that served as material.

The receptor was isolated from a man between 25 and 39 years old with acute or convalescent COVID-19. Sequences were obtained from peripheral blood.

The CDR3 sequence is CASSVGTGGYEKLFF. DNA of the CDR3: TGTGCCAGCAGTGTTGGGACAGGGGGCTATGAAAAACTGTTTTTT. V gene TRBV28 combines with J gene TRBJ1-4; 12 nucleotides align to TRBD1. Germline V CDR1 and CDR2: MDHEN, SYDVKM. J gave up 6 bases and V 5 bases, and 4 bases lay outside the gene matches. The CDR3 consists of 15 residues.